The subject of this entry is one T cell receptor (beta chain). Its antigen is unknown. CDR1 and CDR2 (germline): SSHAT, FNYEAQ (reference sequence). With 5 bases clipped from V and 6 bases from J, the junction kept 11 bases outside the gene matches. The CDR3 covers 15 residues. The assay was immunoSEQ multiplex PCR, and TCRdb's table has in-frame clones only and misses some. The table includes fewer than 2.5 million clones, roughly 93% detected once. The data are from a study of shared clonotypes between healthy human individuals. The split of CD4+ cells yielded CD45RA+ naive and CD45RA-negative memory subsets. Findings and caveats of the study: Clonotype sharing across donors was expected to vary with sequencing depth.

V usage is TRBV7-7 and J usage is TRBJ2-7; 9 positions match TRBD2. The specimen was naive CD4+ T cells from PBMCs. Described subset: CD45RA+ positively selected. This TCR derives from a man aged 18 to 29 in good health. Some clones in this sample may be carry-over from other donors' samples. The CDR3 region is CASSPLSGTSLEQYF. CDR3 DNA: TGTGCCAGCAGCCCCCTATCTGGGACTAGCCTCGAGCAGTACTTC.